These T cell receptor beta chains were read from a single sample in a study of T cell responses to AZD1222 COVID-19 vaccine. Data came from immunoSEQ multiplex PCR; TCRdb stores just in-frame clones and leaves some out. The data hold approximately 150,000 clones, with roughly 84% observed a single time. Source: peripheral blood, taken 28 days after the second AZD1222 dose. These TCRs come from an adult who received the AZD1222 COVID-19 vaccine. CDR3s include the opening cysteine and the closing phenylalanine or tryptophan. Fields, in order: D gene, J gene, V gene, clone size, CDR3 DNA, CDR3 protein. The D gene is left open where the match is weak. The size field is filled for only some rows; it gives once, few, many or a size class.

.	TRBJ2-4	TRBV5-4	few	TGTGCCAGCAGCTTGCCCGGGACCAAAAACATTCAGTACTTC	CASSLPGTKNIQYF
.	TRBJ2-7	TRBV27	.	TGTGCCAGCAGTTTGGCGGGACTTCTCAACTACGAGCAGTACTTC	CASSLAGLLNYEQYF
TRBD2	TRBJ2-3	TRBV9	.	TGTGCCAGCAGCGTAGTTGGTAGCGGGAGGGATACGCAGTATTTT	CASSVVGSGRDTQYF
.	TRBJ2-7	TRBV5-1	.	TGCGCCAGCAGCTTCGGTCAGTACTACGAGCAGTACTTC	CASSFGQYYEQYF
.	TRBJ2-1	TRBV6-6	.	TGTGCCAGCAGTTACGAAAGGACAGAGGCGTTCTTC	CASSYERTEAFF
.	TRBJ2-1	TRBV15	.	TGTGCCACCAGCAGGAGGGGTCTAGTTGCCCTAAACAATGAGCAGTTCTTC	CATSRRGLVALNNEQFF
TRBD2	TRBJ2-3	TRBV9	.	TGTGCCAGCAGTGACCCTCTTAGCGGGAGGACCACAGATACGCAGTATTTT	CASSDPLSGRTTDTQYF
.	TRBJ2-2	TRBV10-3	.	TGTGCCATCAGTGAGACCTTACAGGGGACTTACACCGGGGAGCTGTTTTTT	CAISETLQGTYTGELFF
.	TRBJ1-1	TRBV19	.	TGTGCCAGTAGTATATTAGGGAACACTGAAGCTTTCTTT	CASSILGNTEAFF
.	TRBJ2-7	TRBV24-1	.	TGTGCCACCAGTGTAATTTCGTGGGAGCAGTACTTC	CATSVISWEQYF
TRBD1	TRBJ2-7	TRBV28	.	TGTGCCAGCAGGGGACAGGGAACGTACGAGCAGTACTTC	CASRGQGTYEQYF
.	TRBJ1-5	TRBV27	.	TGTGCCAGCGGTCTACGGGGCCTGGGGTTGAGCAATCAGCCCCAGCATTTT	CASGLRGLGLSNQPQHF
.	TRBJ1-2	TRBV28	once	TGTGCCAGCATTGTCTCCCGGTCTAACTATGGCTACACCTTC	CASIVSRSNYGYTF
.	TRBJ2-3	TRBV3-1/TRBV3-2	.	TGTGCCAGCAGCTCCACACTACAGGGTAGCACAGATACGCAGTATTTT	CASSSTLQGSTDTQYF
.	TRBJ2-1	TRBV28	.	TGTGCCAGCAGTTTTCATGGCGGAGCCAATGAGCAGTTCTTC	CASSFHGGANEQFF
.	TRBJ1-4	TRBV6-1	.	TGTGCCAGCAGTGAGAGGCAAGAAAAACTGTTTTTT	CASSERQEKLFF
.	TRBJ1-4	TRBV11-2	.	TGTGCCAGCAGCGGTAGTGGGGGGCTCTTAACTAATGAAAAACTGTTTTTT	CASSGSGGLLTNEKLFF
.	TRBJ1-3	TRBV9	.	TGTGCCAGCAGCGTAGGCGGGGCTGGAAACACCATATATTTT	CASSVGGAGNTIYF
.	TRBJ1-5	TRBV19	.	TGTGCCAGTAGTAACCCTCCTCTACGTCTGAGCAATCAGCCCCAGCATTTT	CASSNPPLRLSNQPQHF
.	TRBJ1-2	TRBV14	.	TGTGCCAGCAGCGAAGGCTTTGGCTATGGCTACACCTTC	CASSEGFGYGYTF
.	TRBJ1-2	TRBV7-8	.	TGTGCCAGCAGCTCGGGGGGAGGACTCAATCGGGGCTATGGCTACACCTTC	CASSSGGGLNRGYGYTF
TRBD2	TRBJ2-1	TRBV6-5	.	TGTGCCAGCGCGGACGGGGGGGCCGCTGAGCAGTTCTTC	CASADGGAAEQFF
.	TRBJ1-1	TRBV5-6	.	TGTGCCAGCAGCTCCTCAGGGGCCGTGGTCCGGACTGAAGCTTTCTTT	CASSSSGAVVRTEAFF
TRBD1	TRBJ1-5	TRBV5-4	once	TGTGCCAGCAGCTTCGCTGGACAGGGCTATAGCAATCAGCCCCAGCATTTT	CASSFAGQGYSNQPQHF
.	TRBJ2-7	TRBV12-3/TRBV12-4	few	TGTGCCAGCAGTTGGGCGGGAACTAACGAGCAGTACTTC	CASSWAGTNEQYF
.	TRBJ1-6	TRBV11-2	medium-sized	TGTGCCAGCAGGGAAGGACAGCCTAATTCACCCCTCCACTTT	CASREGQPNSPLHF
.	TRBJ1-1	TRBV5-1	.	TGCGCCAGCAGCTTGGTACAGACCACTGAAGCTTTCTTT	CASSLVQTTEAFF
TRBD2	TRBJ2-1	TRBV11-2	.	TGTGCCAGCACCAGGCTAGCGGGAGGCTACAATGAGCAGTTCTTC	CASTRLAGGYNEQFF
.	TRBJ1-5	TRBV6-2/TRBV6-3	.	TGTGCCAGCAGTTACGGGTCAGGATTCCAGCCCCAGCATTTT	CASSYGSGFQPQHF
.	TRBJ1-2	TRBV11-1	.	TGTGCCAGCAGCCCGGGGCAGAACTATGGCTACACCTTC	CASSPGQNYGYTF
.	TRBJ1-1	TRBV14	.	TGTGCCAGCAGCCAAGAATCATATCGGGGTGAAGCTTTCTTT	CASSQESYRGEAFF
.	TRBJ1-2	TRBV27	.	TGTGCCAGCAGCCCTGCGGGACGGATTTTTTATGGCTACACCTTC	CASSPAGRIFYGYTF
TRBD2	TRBJ2-1	TRBV29-1	.	TGCAGCATGACTAGCGGAGCGTTTAATGAGCAGTTCTTC	CSMTSGAFNEQFF